Described below is a single T cell receptor beta chain sequence and its context. The data are from a study of OX40 agonist ivuxolimab in advanced cancers. TCRdb's copy holds only in-frame clones and misses some; the assay was immunoSEQ multiplex PCR. The repertoire includes approximately 54,000 clones, almost 90% of them detected once, and 3.6% sits in the top ten. Trimming stripped 4 bases from V and 0 bases from J, with 6 bases between. The CDR3 length is 13 residues. The germline gives CDR1 SGHRS, CDR2 YFSETQ. This rearrangement joins TRBV5-1 to TRBJ2-3, with D unresolved. The sequenced sample was CD4+ or CD8+ T cells sorted from blood, obtained in a trial of the OX40 agonist ivuxolimab. This TCR came from an adult with an advanced solid tumor such as melanoma, head and neck, liver or kidney cancer. The CDR3 region is CASSRSSTDTQYF. The CDR3 DNA reads as TGCGCCAGCAGCCGGTCTAGCACAGATACGCAGTATTTT.